The 26 T cell receptor beta chains in this list originate from one sample, sequenced in a study of PD-L1 blockade in urothelial cancer. TCRdb's table, derived via immunoSEQ multiplex PCR, lists solely in-frame clones and lacks some. The sample includes 35,000 to 55,000 clones, 88% of them seen just once. The sample in question was PBMCs, obtained around atezolizumab (anti-PD-L1) treatment. These receptors were collected from a woman aged 60-75 years with urothelial cancer.

The chain couples TRBV5-1 to TRBJ2-3; 8 bases map to TRBD2. V dropped 6 bases and J dropped 4; count of bases not matched to a gene: 7. Germline values: CDR1 SGHRS, CDR2 YFSETQ. CDR3 length equals 14 residues. The CDR3 DNA sequence: TGCGCCAGCAATCCAGCGGGAGTTTCAGATACGCAGTATTTT. It translates to CASNPAGVSDTQYF.

The V and J genes are TRBV28 and TRBJ1-2; TRBD1 might be the D (6 bases). The CDR3 contains 12 residues. Trimming cost V 10 bases and J 4 bases, with 13 bases left between them. Germline loops: CDR1 MDHEN, CDR2 SYDVKM. This CDR3 is CAIRQALYGYTF. Written as DNA, the CDR3 is TGTGCCATCCGACAGGCCCTCTATGGCTACACCTTC.

In its sample, this clone was seen once. The gene calls are TRBV27 and TRBJ2-5; possibly TRBD1 for D (6 bases). V was pared by 3 bases and J by 2 bases, with 13 bases between. The CDR3 totals 15 residues. CDR1 and CDR2 (germline): MNHEY, SMNVEV (reference sequence). The CDR3 spells CASSLVMDRQETQYF. In DNA form, the CDR3 reads TGTGCCAGCAGTTTGGTCATGGACAGACAAGAGACCCAGTACTTC.

The chain recombines TRBV6-4 with TRBJ2-1; 9 nucleotides line up with TRBD1. Germline V CDR1 and CDR2: MRHNA, SNTAGT. The V and J ends lost 10 bases and 1 base, in that order; junction bases with no gene match: 11. This CDR3 region has 16 residues. CDR3 protein: CATGITGGASYNEQFF. The CDR3 coding sequence is TGTGCCACCGGCATTACAGGGGGCGCATCCTACAATGAGCAGTTCTTC.

The chain carries TRBV27 and TRBJ2-7; 12 bases fit TRBD2. The CDR3 has 14 residues. V trimming: 6 bases; J trimming: 4 bases; junction bases outside the gene matches: 4. Germline V gene lookup returns CDR1 MNHEY and CDR2 SMNVEV (reference sequence). The DNA for the CDR3 is TGTGCCAGCAGGAGACTAGCGGGAGTTTACGAGCAGTACTTC. This sequence encodes CASRRLAGVYEQYF.

This CDR3 reads CASSLVDRVDYGYTF. The DNA for the CDR3 is TGTGCCAGCAGCTTGGTTGACAGGGTGGACTATGGCTACACCTTC. The chain combines TRBV5-5 with TRBJ1-2; 7 nucleotides agree with TRBD1. There are 15 residues in the CDR3. With V trimmed by 0 bases and J by 3 bases, 5 bases remained unmatched. The V gene's germline CDR1 is SGHKS and CDR2 YYEKEE (reference sequence).

The chain links TRBV2 to TRBJ2-3, with 7 bases lining up with TRBD2. The CDR3 is made up of 14 amino acids. V lost 7 bases, J lost 3 bases, and 7 bases stayed unmatched. Germline V CDR1 and CDR2: SNHLY, FYNNEI. The CDR3, as DNA: TGTGCCAGCATCCCGAGACTAGCAACAGATACGCAGTATTTT. Protein sequence: CASIPRLATDTQYF.

The chain joins TRBV29-1 to TRBJ1-1; the D gene is possibly TRBD1 (6 bases). Germline CDR1 reads SQVTM; CDR2 reads ANQGSEA. This CDR3 is built from 15 residues. Trimming removed 6 bases at V and 0 bases at J, with 17 bases between. The CDR3 coding sequence is TGCAGCGTGGGTTGGGACGGGGACATGAACACTGAAGCTTTCTTT. This sequence encodes CSVGWDGDMNTEAFF.

V usage is TRBV19 and J usage is TRBJ2-3; a weak D match, TRBD1 (6 bases). Germline V gene lookup returns CDR1 LNHDA and CDR2 SQIVND (reference sequence). Trimming stripped 3 bases from V and 0 bases from J, with 10 bases between. The CDR3 spans 15 residues. The CDR3 DNA follows: TGTGCCAGTAGTATGACAGGTTCTAGCACAGATACGCAGTATTTT. This translates into CASSMTGSSTDTQYF.

The chain joins TRBV25-1 to TRBJ2-2, with 7 positions matching TRBD2. With V trimmed by 8 bases and J by 2 bases, 11 bases remained unmatched. Germline V lookup: CDR1 MGHDK, CDR2 SYGVNS. The CDR3 contains 16 residues. The CDR3 coding sequence is TGTGCCAGCGAGACTAACGGGAGGAGAAACACCGGGGAGCTGTTTTTT. Translation gives CASETNGRRNTGELFF.

The rearrangement links TRBV28 to TRBJ1-4; D remains unclear. Germline CDR1 reads MDHEN; CDR2 reads SYDVKM. The length of the CDR3 is 21 residues. V was clipped by 0 bases and J by 6 bases, with 29 bases between them. The CDR3 sequence is CASSLWGALGQRGYSDEKLFF. The CDR3 nucleotides read TGTGCCAGCAGTTTATGGGGAGCCCTTGGCCAGCGCGGTTACTCTGATGAAAAACTGTTTTTT.

The sample holds a few counts of this clone. The chain has TRBV2 and TRBJ1-6, with D possibly being TRBD1 (5 bases). The V and J ends lost 5 bases and 8 bases respectively, with 16 bases between them. Germline CDR1 and CDR2: SNHLY and FYNNEI. The CDR3 is 15 residues long. The CDR3 DNA sequence: TGTGCCAGCAGTCCCAGGACACCAGATTATTCACCCCTCCACTTT. Translating it yields CASSPRTPDYSPLHF. Based on the CDR3 plus reference TRBV2 and TRBJ1-6, the full variable domain is EPEVTQTPSHQVTQMGQEVILRCVPISNHLYFYWYRQILGQKVEFLVSFYNNEISEKSEIFDDQFSVERPDGSNFTLKIRSTKLEDSAMYFCASSPRTPDYSPLHFGNGTRLTVT.

V and J are TRBV19 and TRBJ1-5; no reliable D call. V shed 7 bases and J shed 2 bases, with 6 bases lying between them. Per germline, CDR1 LNHDA and CDR2 SQIVND (reference sequence). There are 12 residues in the CDR3. Here the CDR3 reads CASTRGNQPQHF. The CDR3 bases are TGTGCCAGTACACGGGGCAATCAGCCCCAGCATTTT.

In DNA, the CDR3 is TGTGCCAGCAGTGAAACAGGCTCAGCCTACAATGAGCAGTTCTTC. It translates to CASSETGSAYNEQFF. The chain couples TRBV27 to TRBJ2-1, with D tentatively TRBD1 (5 bases). The germline V and J ends were trimmed by 5 bases and 2 bases, with 13 bases remaining between them. The CDR3 contains 15 residues. Germline V gene data show CDR1 as MNHEY and CDR2 as SMNVEV (reference sequence).

CDR3 sequence: CASATGQGVYEQYF. The CDR3 DNA reads as TGTGCCAGTGCGACGGGACAGGGAGTCTACGAGCAGTACTTC. The rearrangement uses TRBV19 and TRBJ2-7; 9 bases align to TRBD1. V shed 8 bases and J 3 bases; nucleotides not matched to a gene: 8. Germline V gene sequence: CDR1 LNHDA, CDR2 SQIVND (reference sequence). The CDR3 has 14 amino acids.

The rearrangement links TRBV9 to TRBJ1-3; unclear D gene. CDR3 length: 14 amino acids. Trimming took off 3 bases at V and 0 bases at J, with 7 bases between the two ends. Germline V gene lookup returns CDR1 SGDLS and CDR2 YYNGEE. CDR3 DNA: TGTGCCAGCAGCGCGACAATCTCTGGAAACACCATATATTTT. Protein: CASSATISGNTIYF.

This chain joins TRBV5-6 and TRBJ2-7; 7 positions agree with TRBD2. The CDR3 extends over 16 amino acids. J lost 2 bases, V lost 4 bases, and 12 bases had no gene match. Germline CDR1 and CDR2: SGHDT and YYEEEE. The CDR3 sequence: CASSPTVGGNTYEQYF. The DNA for the CDR3 is TGTGCCAGCAGCCCCACCGTGGGGGGGAACACCTACGAGCAGTACTTC.

This clone showed up just a few times. This chain joins TRBV28 and TRBJ2-7, with 9 bases that match TRBD1. Germline trimming cut 3 bases from V and 8 bases from J; bases unmatched to any gene: 5. This CDR3 is built from 13 residues. Germline values: CDR1 MDHEN, CDR2 SYDVKM. This CDR3 reads CASSFWDREKQYF. Written as DNA, the CDR3 is TGTGCCAGCAGTTTTTGGGACAGGGAAAAGCAGTACTTC.

This chain links TRBV5-4 with TRBJ2-5, with 8 bases aligning to TRBD1. Trimming removed 0 bases from V and 5 bases from J; junction bases left unmatched: 3. In germline, CDR1 is SGHNT, CDR2 YYREEE (reference sequence). The CDR3 is 14 amino acids. CDR3 region: CASSLGGQVETQYF. The CDR3, as DNA: TGTGCCAGCAGCTTGGGGGGACAGGTCGAGACCCAGTACTTC.

The genes are TRBV2 and TRBJ2-2, with 8 bases lining up with TRBD1. Germline CDR1 and CDR2: SNHLY and FYNNEI. Unmatched junction bases numbered 10, after V lost 7 bases and J lost 3 bases. This CDR3 contains 16 residues. CDR3 region: CASNGDMTGDTGELFF. CDR3 bases: TGTGCCAGCAATGGGGACATGACAGGGGACACCGGGGAGCTGTTTTTT. The full variable domain, its missing parts supplied by reference TRBV2 and TRBJ2-2, is EPEVTQTPSHQVTQMGQEVILRCVPISNHLYFYWYRQILGQKVEFLVSFYNNEISEKSEIFDDQFSVERPDGSNFTLKIRSTKLEDSAMYFCASNGDMTGDTGELFFGEGSRLTVL.

V usage is TRBV4-3 and J usage is TRBJ1-5; TRBD1 agrees at 12 bases. J gave up 6 bases and V 3 bases, and 3 bases lay outside the gene matches. CDR3 length: 15 amino acids. CDR1 is LGHNA, CDR2 YSLEER, per germline. The CDR3 nucleotides are TGCGCCAGCAGCCAGGGACAGGGGGCTAGTCAGCCCCAGCATTTT. Its translation is CASSQGQGASQPQHF.

DNA of the CDR3: TGTGCCAGCAGCTTCACCTACGAGCAGTACTTC. Translated: CASSFTYEQYF. The rearrangement links TRBV11-2 to TRBJ2-7; the D is unclear. The V and J ends lost 3 bases and 2 bases respectively, with 2 bases between them. Per the germline V gene, CDR1 is SGHAT and CDR2 is FQNNGV. CDR3 length equals 11 residues.

The genes are TRBV29-1 and TRBJ2-5; the match to TRBD2 covers 11 bases. There are 13 residues in the CDR3. The V segment lost 7 bases and the J segment 5 bases; nucleotides outside the gene matches: 6. Germline CDR1 and CDR2: SQVTM and ANQGSEA. Written as DNA, the CDR3 is TGCAGCGCCACTAGCGGGAGTAGGGAGACCCAGTACTTC. As protein: CSATSGSRETQYF.

V is TRBV4-3 and J is TRBJ2-7; D might be TRBD1 (6 bases). This CDR3 has 15 residues. V gave up 1 base and J gave up 1 base, with 11 bases separating them. In germline, CDR1 is LGHNA, CDR2 YSLEER. The chain's CDR3 is CASSQVWGPSYEQYF. CDR3 nucleotide sequence: TGCGCCAGCAGCCAAGTTTGGGGGCCTTCCTACGAGCAGTACTTC.

CDR3 protein: CASTPRGVVYTGELFF. The CDR3 nucleotides are TGTGCCAGCACCCCCCGGGGGGTAGTTTACACCGGGGAGCTGTTTTTT. V is TRBV6-6 and J is TRBJ2-2; 7 bases are shared with TRBD2. CDR3 length: 16 amino acids. Germline V gives CDR1 MNHNY, CDR2 SVGAGI (reference sequence). Losses at the gene ends were 7 bases for V and 3 bases for J; bases not matched to a gene: 11.

Here the CDR3 DNA reads TGCGCCAGCAGCCAAGATTCTGGGACAGCGGAGCAGTACTTC. The encoded protein is CASSQDSGTAEQYF. The genes are TRBV4-3 and TRBJ2-7, with 7 nucleotides matching TRBD1. The CDR3 covers 14 residues. The junction had 6 bases not matched to a gene; V was cut back by 0 bases and J by 7 bases. Germline V lookup: CDR1 LGHNA, CDR2 YSLEER.